This is a list of T cell receptor beta chains from one sample in a study of PD-L1 blockade in urothelial cancer. Data came from immunoSEQ multiplex PCR; TCRdb stores just in-frame clones and leaves some out. The sample gives under 95,000 clones, approximately 81% of which show up once; approximately 15% is in the top ten. Sequencing used PBMCs, obtained around atezolizumab (anti-PD-L1) treatment. The receptors were gathered from a man between 60 and 75 years old with urothelial cancer. The CDR3 runs from the conserved cysteine through the conserved F or W. D genes are given only for firm matches. Clone size is given for some rows only: seen once, a few or many times, or a class if the clone is expanded.

v_call	j_call	d_call	clone_size	cdr3_nt	cdr3_aa
TRBV7-3	TRBJ2-2	TRBD1	-	TGTGCCAGCAGGCGGGACAGGGGGATTCCCGGGGAGCTGTTTTTT	CASRRDRGIPGELFF
TRBV20-1	TRBJ2-7	TRBD1	-	TGCAGTGGAACAGGGGTTAACGAGCAGTACTTC	CSGTGVNEQYF
TRBV9	TRBJ2-7	-	-	TGTGCCAGCAGCCCGGGACTCCTTCCCTACGAGCAGTACTTC	CASSPGLLPYEQYF
TRBV7-9	TRBJ2-2	-	-	TGTGCCAGCAGCTATAGTCCTCTCGGGGAGCTGTTTTTT	CASSYSPLGELFF
TRBV4-1	TRBJ1-2	TRBD1	-	TGCGCCAGCAGCCAAGAAACAGGGGGCAGAGGCTACACCTTC	CASSQETGGRGYTF
TRBV14	TRBJ2-7	TRBD2	-	TGTGCCAGCAGCTATCTAGCGGGAGGTTCGGTCTACGAGCAGTACTTC	CASSYLAGGSVYEQYF
TRBV6-1	TRBJ2-5	-	-	TGTGCCAGCAGTGAAGCGGAGATAGCGTACCAAGAGACCCAGTACTTC	CASSEAEIAYQETQYF
TRBV28	TRBJ2-7	-	-	TGTGCCAGCAGCGAAGTTATGAGCTACGAGCAGTACTTC	CASSEVMSYEQYF
TRBV10-3	TRBJ2-5	TRBD2	-	TGTGCCATCAGTGAGTGGAGCGGGGGGGACGAGACCCAGTACTTC	CAISEWSGGDETQYF
TRBV5-6	TRBJ1-2	-	few	TGTGCCAGCAGCCGCCAGGGAAACTATGGCTACACCTTC	CASSRQGNYGYTF
TRBV28	TRBJ1-5	-	-	TGTGCCAGCAGGGCAGTGGGGGGAAGTAAGCCCCAGCATTTT	CASRAVGGSKPQHF
TRBV2	TRBJ1-2	-	-	TGTGCCAGCAGTGATGGGAGGGGATACTATGGCTACACCTTC	CASSDGRGYYGYTF
TRBV5-1	TRBJ2-1	TRBD2	-	TGCGCCAGCAGCTCCGGGACTAGAGGTTACTACAATGAGCAGTTCTTC	CASSSGTRGYYNEQFF
TRBV6-1	TRBJ1-1	-	-	TGTGCCAGCACTAGGAACACTGAAGCTTTCTTT	CASTRNTEAFF
TRBV28	TRBJ1-4	-	-	TGTGCCAGCAGAACCGCAGCAGGGGCTGTAGGAGAAAAACTGTTTTTT	CASRTAAGAVGEKLFF
TRBV19	TRBJ2-1	TRBD1	-	TGTGCCAGTGGAAACAGGGGAAATGAGCAGTTCTTC	CASGNRGNEQFF
TRBV6-5	TRBJ1-3	-	-	TGTGCCAGCAGAACCACAGGGAGCTCTGGAAACACCATATATTTT	CASRTTGSSGNTIYF
TRBV6-6	TRBJ2-5	-	-	TGTGCCAGCAGCCTGGGGGGGGCCGGGGAGACCCAGTACTTC	CASSLGGAGETQYF
TRBV10-3	TRBJ1-2	-	-	TGTGCCATCAGTGAGACTAGTGGCTACACCTTC	CAISETSGYTF
TRBV2	TRBJ1-6	-	-	TGTGCCAGCAGTGACAGGGGTACTTCACCCCTCCACTTT	CASSDRGTSPLHF
TRBV7-8	TRBJ2-7	-	-	TGTGCCAGCAGCTTACAACCGATAAGCGCCACGAGCTCCTACGAGCAGTACTTC	CASSLQPISATSSYEQYF
TRBV2	TRBJ1-5	TRBD1	-	TGTGCCAGCACTCAAACAGGGGCCGGGAATCAGCCCCAGCATTTT	CASTQTGAGNQPQHF